These 23 T cell receptor beta chains were sequenced from one sample in a study of blood T cell dynamics during melanoma immunotherapy. The data were produced by immunoSEQ multiplex PCR, yet TCRdb's version contains in-frame clones alone and is incomplete. This table holds 7,000 or so clones, 80% found once. Time point defined: pre-treatment baseline. The source was blood, collected from a patient treated with checkpoint blockade. Source of these receptors: a human donor with melanoma.

This clone came up a few times. V is TRBV25-1 and J is TRBJ2-3; D tentatively reads TRBD1 or TRBD2 (5 bases each). Germline V gives CDR1 MGHDK, CDR2 SYGVNS. The CDR3 sequence is 14 residues long. Trimming took off 1 base at V and 6 bases at J, with 11 bases between the two ends. CDR3 nucleotides: TGTGCCAGCAGTGAATTGAGGGGATTGGATACGCAGTATTTT. As protein: CASSELRGLDTQYF.

This chain connects TRBV2 to TRBJ2-2; D might be TRBD1 (5 bases). The ends were cut back, 4 bases at V and 5 bases at J, with 11 bases in the middle. Per the germline V gene, CDR1 is SNHLY and CDR2 is FYNNEI. This CDR3 is 14 amino acids long. The CDR3 region has the DNA TGTGCCAGCAGTGTCCAGGGTGAGACCGGGGAGCTGTTTTTT. The encoded protein is CASSVQGETGELFF. Together with reference TRBV2 and TRBJ2-2, the CDR3 gives the full variable domain: EPEVTQTPSHQVTQMGQEVILRCVPISNHLYFYWYRQILGQKVEFLVSFYNNEISEKSEIFDDQFSVERPDGSNFTLKIRSTKLEDSAMYFCASSVQGETGELFFGEGSRLTVL.

There are a few counts of this clone. V and J are TRBV13 and TRBJ1-2; 7 bases map to TRBD1. Per the germline V gene, CDR1 is PRHDT and CDR2 is FYEKMQ (reference sequence). J lost 8 bases, V lost 4 bases, and 16 bases had no gene match. The CDR3 is 16 residues long. CDR3 sequence (DNA): TGTGCCAGCAGCTCCCGAGCCTGGACAGGCGAGGAGGGCTACACCTTC. Translating it yields CASSSRAWTGEEGYTF.

Concerning this clone itself: Other DNA sequences in the same sample also yield this CDR3. The V and J genes are TRBV11-3 and TRBJ2-1; 13 positions match TRBD2. With 4 bases clipped from V and 9 bases from J, the junction kept 6 bases outside the gene matches. The germline gives CDR1 SGHNT, CDR2 YENEEA. CDR3 length: 15 residues. The CDR3 sequence: CASSSTSGGASEQFF. The CDR3 nucleotides read TGTGCCAGCAGCTCCACTAGCGGGGGGGCCTCTGAGCAGTTCTTC.

V is TRBV27 and J is TRBJ2-7; 8 bases are a match to TRBD2. The germline V gene encodes CDR1 MNHEY and CDR2 SMNVEV (reference sequence). Unmatched junction bases numbered 6, after V lost 5 bases and J lost 0 bases. The CDR3 loop spans 15 amino acids. CDR3 sequence (DNA): TGTGCCAGCAGTAGGGGCGGGGGGAGCTCCTACGAGCAGTACTTC. This translates into CASSRGGGSSYEQYF.

This clone is medium-sized within its sample. This chain links TRBV10-1 with TRBJ2-1, with TRBD2 matching over 8 bases. This CDR3 region has 15 residues. CDR1 WNHNN and CDR2 SYGVQD come from the germline V gene (reference sequence). After removal of 3 bases from V and 9 bases from J, the junction contained 10 bases not matched to a gene. The CDR3 region has the DNA TGCGCCAGCAGTGATCCCCCGGGAGGGCCGGGTGAGCAGTTCTTC. Its protein product is CASSDPPGGPGEQFF.

This rearrangement joins TRBV6-5 to TRBJ1-4; D is ambiguous. Trimming cost V 0 bases and J 7 bases, with 15 bases left between them. Germline V gene sequence: CDR1 MNHEY, CDR2 SVGAGI. The CDR3 runs to 16 residues. The CDR3 coding sequence is TGTGCCAGCAGTTACTCGGATAATCCGACTTCTGAAAAACTGTTTTTT. Translating gives CASSYSDNPTSEKLFF.

The chain couples TRBV29-1 to TRBJ2-5; 9 bases fit TRBD2. This CDR3 has 16 amino acids. With 6 bases clipped from V and 0 bases from J, the junction kept 11 bases outside the gene matches. CDR1 and CDR2 (germline): SQVTM, ANQGSEA. CDR3 nucleotides: TGCAGCGTGTCGGGCGGGAGGGCCGGGAACCAAGAGACCCAGTACTTC. Residues: CSVSGGRAGNQETQYF.

V usage is TRBV7-8 and J usage is TRBJ1-1; 7 bases align to TRBD1. V shed 5 bases, J shed 5 bases, and the junction held 14 bases outside the gene matches. The CDR3 has 16 residues. Germline CDR1 is SGHVS and CDR2 is FQNEAQ. The CDR3 sequence is CASSPTSSGGRTEAFF. The CDR3, as DNA: TGTGCCAGCAGCCCCACTTCGTCAGGGGGGCGGACTGAAGCTTTCTTT.

The chain carries TRBV30 and TRBJ1-1; D is perhaps TRBD1 (6 bases). Trimming removed 2 bases at V and 1 base at J, with 14 bases between. The CDR3 is 15 amino acids. Germline V gene lookup returns CDR1 GTSNPN and CDR2 SVGIG (reference sequence). The CDR3 nucleotides are TGTGCCTGGAGTACCCGGGGGGGCGAGAACACTGAAGCTTTCTTT. As protein: CAWSTRGGENTEAFF. The complete variable domain, with remaining parts taken from reference TRBV30 and TRBJ1-1, reads SQTIHQWPATLVQPVGSPLSLECTVEGTSNPNLYWYRQAAGRGLQLLFYSVGIGQISSEVPQNLSASRPQDRQFILSSKKLLLSDSGFYLCAWSTRGGENTEAFFGQGTRLTVV.

The gene calls are TRBV7-2 and TRBJ2-1; 9 nucleotides align to TRBD2. Germline-derived CDR1 and CDR2 are SGHTA and FQGNSA. V gave up 4 bases and J gave up 14 bases; unmatched junction bases: 9. The CDR3 spans 13 residues. CDR3 residues: CASSSSPSGMEFF. DNA for the CDR3: TGTGCCAGCAGCTCCTCTCCTAGCGGGATGGAGTTCTTC.

This clone showed up just a few times. V usage is TRBV5-1 and J usage is TRBJ1-2; D call uncertain. The CDR3 covers 17 residues. V gave up 1 base and J gave up 8 bases, with 24 bases separating them. CDR1 SGHRS and CDR2 YFSETQ come from the germline V gene. CDR3: CASSLPLGERTGGGYTF. The CDR3 coding sequence is TGCGCCAGCAGCTTGCCCCTTGGTGAACGTACGGGAGGGGGCTACACCTTC.

This chain's CDR3 is CASSLSGTGGAKLFF. The CDR3 DNA is TGTGCCAGCAGTTTATCCGGGACAGGGGGCGCGAAACTGTTTTTT. The chain recombines TRBV27 with TRBJ1-4, with TRBD1 identical over 12 bases. The CDR3 runs 15 residues. Losses at the gene ends were 0 bases for V and 11 bases for J; bases not matched to a gene: 4. Germline V gene lookup returns CDR1 MNHEY and CDR2 SMNVEV (reference sequence).

V is TRBV11-2 and J is TRBJ1-2, with D tentatively TRBD1 (6 bases). The length of the CDR3 is 15 residues. V lost 3 bases and J lost 6, with 17 bases in between. Germline values: CDR1 SGHAT, CDR2 FQNNGV. CDR3 bases: TGTGCCAGCAGCTTTGGGGGGGCAGGGGAACATGGCTACACCTTC. This sequence encodes CASSFGGAGEHGYTF.

On this clone itself: The DNA is left out, because the CDR3 cannot be placed on it with certainty; the CDR3 is given as TCRdb lists it. The V call is TRBV29-1, the J call TRBJ2-2; the D segment call TRBD1 is taken from the table without a DNA check. CDR1 is SQVTM, CDR2 ANQGSEA, per germline. Counting both end residues, the CDR3 totals 13 amino acids. This CDR3 reads CSPRGGTPGSCFF.

The J gene is TRBJ1-2, the V gene TRBV30; D is undetermined. The CDR3 totals 13 residues. The ends were cut back, 4 bases at V and 5 bases at J, with 14 bases in the middle. Germline assignment: CDR1 GTSNPN and CDR2 SVGIG (reference sequence). CDR3 amino acids: CAWNSERHYGYTF. CDR3 DNA sequence: TGTGCCTGGAACAGCGAGCGGCATTATGGCTACACCTTC.

J is TRBJ1-1 and V is TRBV27; D call uncertain. Germline CDR1 reads MNHEY; CDR2 reads SMNVEV (reference sequence). With 3 bases removed from V and 4 bases from J, the gap between germline ends came to 12 bases. The CDR3 runs 14 residues. CDR3 nucleotide sequence: TGTGCCAGCAGTTTGTCGGGGTATGTCACTGAAGCTTTCTTT. The encoded protein is CASSLSGYVTEAFF.

The V gene is TRBV4-1, the J gene TRBJ2-1; possible D gene TRBD2, 5 bases. The CDR3 is 16 amino acids. Germline lookup yields CDR1 MGHRA and CDR2 YSYEKL. Trimming removed 3 bases at V and 8 bases at J, with 20 bases between. The CDR3 sequence: CASSQGRGSKSDEQFF. In DNA form, the CDR3 reads TGCGCCAGCAGCCAGGGGAGAGGGAGCAAGTCCGATGAGCAGTTCTTC.

The chain combines TRBV11-2 with TRBJ2-1; TRBD2 matches 11 bases. Germline CDR1 reads SGHAT; CDR2 reads FQNNGV. The CDR3 is 15 residues long. Unmatched junction bases numbered 8, after V lost 5 bases and J lost 8 bases. This CDR3 is CASSRTSGSSYEQFF. CDR3 bases: TGTGCCAGCAGCCGAACTAGCGGGAGTTCATATGAGCAGTTCTTC. The variable domain in full, with the rest retrieved from reference TRBV11-2 and TRBJ2-1, is EAGVAQSPRYKIIEKRQSVAFWCNPISGHATLYWYQQILGQGPKLLIQFQNNGVVDDSQLPKDRFSAERLKGVDSTLKIQPAKLEDSAVYLCASSRTSGSSYEQFFGPGTRLTVL.

The V call is TRBV27, the J call TRBJ2-1, with D possibly being TRBD1 (5 bases). V was shortened by 6 bases and J by 7 bases, with 19 bases between the two germline ends. The germline gives CDR1 MNHEY, CDR2 SMNVEV (reference sequence). The CDR3 has 15 amino acids. The CDR3 nucleotides read TGTGCCAGCAGCCTCTCCCACCTCAGGGCTAATGAGCAGTTCTTC. Its translation: CASSLSHLRANEQFF.

The chain employs TRBV28 and TRBJ2-3; D is perhaps TRBD2 (6 bases). Germline V gene lookup returns CDR1 MDHEN and CDR2 SYDVKM. CDR3 length equals 14 residues. The V end lost 5 bases, the J end lost 6 bases, and 15 bases lay between the germline ends. CDR3: CASSPPGEVDTQYF. In nucleotides, the CDR3 is TGTGCCAGCAGTCCCCCGGGGGAGGTGGATACGCAGTATTTT.

The chain is built from TRBV29-1 and TRBJ1-1, with D possibly being TRBD1 (5 bases). This CDR3 comprises 13 residues. V was cut by 1 base and J by 5 bases, with 11 bases left in between. The germline CDR1 and CDR2 sequences are SQVTM and ANQGSEA. CDR3 region: CSVEVGGGTEAFF. The CDR3 nucleotides are TGCAGCGTTGAAGTCGGGGGGGGGACTGAAGCTTTCTTT.

The chain is built from TRBV4-1 and TRBJ2-1; 9 positions agree with TRBD2. Germline assignment: CDR1 MGHRA and CDR2 YSYEKL. The CDR3 spans 20 residues. J was trimmed by 1 base and V by 0 bases; bases with no gene match: 13. This CDR3 is CASSQEYRLAGLSSYNEQFF. The CDR3 coding sequence is TGCGCCAGCAGCCAAGAGTACCGGCTAGCGGGACTCAGTTCCTACAATGAGCAGTTCTTC.